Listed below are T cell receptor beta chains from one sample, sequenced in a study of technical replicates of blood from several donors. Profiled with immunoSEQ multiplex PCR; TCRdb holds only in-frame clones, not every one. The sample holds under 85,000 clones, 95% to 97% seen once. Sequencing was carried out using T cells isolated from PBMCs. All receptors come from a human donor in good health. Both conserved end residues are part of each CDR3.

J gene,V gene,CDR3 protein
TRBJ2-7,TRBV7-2,CASSLLPLRQGYEQYF
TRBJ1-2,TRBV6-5,CASSYSKLSGLGEVTF
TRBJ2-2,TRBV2,CASMNRDRWIGELFF
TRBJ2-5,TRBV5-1,CASSLQRVQETQYF
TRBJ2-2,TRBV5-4,CASSPYNTGELFF
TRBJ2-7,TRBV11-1,CASSYPGGLAYEQYF
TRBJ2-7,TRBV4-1,CASSQDLEDEQYF
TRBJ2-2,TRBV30,CAWRHGHHTGELFF
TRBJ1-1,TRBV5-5,CASSLPQGAPNTEAFF
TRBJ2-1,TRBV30,CAWSGRLAVAYNEQFF
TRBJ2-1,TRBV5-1,CASSSGYNEQFF
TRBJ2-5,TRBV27,CASSLRGPFGTQYF
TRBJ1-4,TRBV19,CASSLDRDNEKLFF
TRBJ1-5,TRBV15,CATSREFGTVLSNQPQHF
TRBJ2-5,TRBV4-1,CASSQLVVLAKETQYF
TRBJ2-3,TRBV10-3,CAISEQSQGIPDTQYF
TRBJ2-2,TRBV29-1,CSVDRGGTGELFF
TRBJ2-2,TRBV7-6,CASSLVAGPGTGELFF
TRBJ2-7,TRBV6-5,CASGNPTGNTYEQYF
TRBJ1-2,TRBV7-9,CASSATGGYTF
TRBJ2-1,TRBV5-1,CASSLRTRRDNEQFF
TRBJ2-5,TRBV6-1,CASSGTSGTQETQYF
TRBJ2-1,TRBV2,CASSVDRYSQFF
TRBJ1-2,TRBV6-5,CASSGGNDYGYTF
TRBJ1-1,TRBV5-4,CASSSLGDREDEAFF
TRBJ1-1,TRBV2,CASKSLNTEAFF
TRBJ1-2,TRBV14,CASSQGGLHHYGYTF
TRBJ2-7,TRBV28,CASSPKYRVHEQYF
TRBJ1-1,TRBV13,CASSLSQREAFF
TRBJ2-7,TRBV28,CASSLAGEGSYEQYF
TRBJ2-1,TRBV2,CASSPLLDRLGFF
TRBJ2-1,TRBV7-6,CASSLLARGSYNEQFF
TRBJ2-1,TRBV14,CASSLGPGGYYEQFF
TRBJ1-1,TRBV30,CAWSVRDRGAFF
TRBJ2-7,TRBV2,CASSDQNPYEQYF
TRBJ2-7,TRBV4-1,CASSQGGLADYEQYF
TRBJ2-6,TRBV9,CASSASGYVANVLTF
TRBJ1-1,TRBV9,CASSVRAGTEAFF
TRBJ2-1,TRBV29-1,CSAILADYYNEQFF
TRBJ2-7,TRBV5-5,CASSFDQGRTYEQYF
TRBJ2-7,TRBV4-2,CASSPAGAGASYEQYF
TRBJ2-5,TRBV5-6,CASSGGYRSLEETQYF
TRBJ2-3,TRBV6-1,CASSDRHTDTQYF
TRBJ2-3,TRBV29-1,CSVPTSGTDTQYF
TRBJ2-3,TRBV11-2,CASSPLYGPSGHTDTQYF
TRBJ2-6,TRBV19,CASSLLAGVSGANVLTF
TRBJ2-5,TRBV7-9,CASSPGGGGETQYF
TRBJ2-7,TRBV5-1,CASSLPTSGDLSYEQYF
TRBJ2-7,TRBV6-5,CASSPTVPYEQYF
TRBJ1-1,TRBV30,CAFSRENTEAFF
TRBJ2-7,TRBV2,CASSGGEQYF
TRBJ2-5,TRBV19,CASNAGQQETQYF
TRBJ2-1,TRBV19,CASIGTSGRPQSYNEQFF
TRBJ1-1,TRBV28,CASDRGTEAFF
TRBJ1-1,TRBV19,CASSPGTGIEAFF
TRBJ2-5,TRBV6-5,CASSHTSGVFETQYF
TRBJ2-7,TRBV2,CASRVLATPDEQYF
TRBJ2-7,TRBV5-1,CASQNPGVEQYF
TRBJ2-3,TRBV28,CASSPPGTGDPPTDTQYF